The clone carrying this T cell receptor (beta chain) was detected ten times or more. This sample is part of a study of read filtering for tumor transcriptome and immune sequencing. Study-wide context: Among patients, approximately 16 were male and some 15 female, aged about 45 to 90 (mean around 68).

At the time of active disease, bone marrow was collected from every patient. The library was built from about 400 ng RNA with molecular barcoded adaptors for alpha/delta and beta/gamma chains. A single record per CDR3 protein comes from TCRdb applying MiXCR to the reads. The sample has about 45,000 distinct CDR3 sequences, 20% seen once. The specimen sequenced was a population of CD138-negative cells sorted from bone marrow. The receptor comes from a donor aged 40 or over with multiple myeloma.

CDR3 bases: TGTGCCGTAATGGAAGCGGGAGGCTCCCACTACGAGCAGTACTTC. It is translated as CAVMEAGGSHYEQYF. The rearrangement links TRBV10-3 to TRBJ2-7; the match to TRBD2 covers 9 bases. With V trimmed by 11 bases and J by 3 bases, 14 bases remained unmatched. In germline, CDR1 is ENHRY, CDR2 SYGVKD. The length of the CDR3 is 15 residues.